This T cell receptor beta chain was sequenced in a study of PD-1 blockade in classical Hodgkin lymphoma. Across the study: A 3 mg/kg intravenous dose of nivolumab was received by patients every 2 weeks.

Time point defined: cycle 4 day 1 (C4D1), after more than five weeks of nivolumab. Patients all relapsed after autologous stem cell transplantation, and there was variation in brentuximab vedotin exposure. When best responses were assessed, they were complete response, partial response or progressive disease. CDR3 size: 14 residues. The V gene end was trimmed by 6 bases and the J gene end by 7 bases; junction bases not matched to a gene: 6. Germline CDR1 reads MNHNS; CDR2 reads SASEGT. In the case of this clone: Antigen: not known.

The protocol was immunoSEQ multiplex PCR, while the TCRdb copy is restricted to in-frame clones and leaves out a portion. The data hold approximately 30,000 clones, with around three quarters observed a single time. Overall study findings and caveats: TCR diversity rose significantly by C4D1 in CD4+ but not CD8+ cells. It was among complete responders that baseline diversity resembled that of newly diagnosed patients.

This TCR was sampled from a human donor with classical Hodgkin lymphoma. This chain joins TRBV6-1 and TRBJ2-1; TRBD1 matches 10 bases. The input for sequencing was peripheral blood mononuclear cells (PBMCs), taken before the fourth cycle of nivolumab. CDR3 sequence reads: CASRTGGAVNEQFF. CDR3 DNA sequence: TGTGCCAGCAGGACAGGGGGCGCGGTTAATGAGCAGTTCTTC.